Reported below is one T cell receptor beta chain. This sample was included in a study of T cell clonotyping in hematopoietic cell transplantation. TCRdb keeps only in-frame clones here, not all; method: immunoSEQ multiplex PCR. Among under 45,000 clones listed, roughly 88% were seen once. The CDR3 has 13 amino acids. V shed 6 bases and J shed 4 bases, with 12 bases lying between them. Germline CDR1 MDHEN, CDR2 SYDVKM. Sequencing used peripheral blood mononuclear cells. The TCR originated in a woman in her forties in good health. Some clones in this sample may be carry-over from other donors' samples. The chain has TRBV28 and TRBJ1-1; D perhaps matches TRBD1 (5 bases). This CDR3 reads CASRPGGTTEAFF. The CDR3 DNA follows: TGTGCCAGCAGACCCGGGGGGACCACTGAAGCTTTCTTT.